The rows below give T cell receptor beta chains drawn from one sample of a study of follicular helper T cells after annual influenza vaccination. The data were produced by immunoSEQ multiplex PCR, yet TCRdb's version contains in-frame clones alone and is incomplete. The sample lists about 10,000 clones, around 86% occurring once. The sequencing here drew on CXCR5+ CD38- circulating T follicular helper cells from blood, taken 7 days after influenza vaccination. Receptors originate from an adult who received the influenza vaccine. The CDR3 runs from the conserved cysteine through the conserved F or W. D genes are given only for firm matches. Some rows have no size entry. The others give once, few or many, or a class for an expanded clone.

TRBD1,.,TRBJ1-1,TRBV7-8,CASSLVGTGDTEAFF,TGTGCCAGCAGCTTAGTCGGGACAGGAGACACTGAAGCTTTCTTT
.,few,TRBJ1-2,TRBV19,CASSIDRLNYGYTF,TGTGCCAGTAGTATAGATCGCCTTAACTATGGCTACACCTTC
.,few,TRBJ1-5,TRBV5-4,CASSSFGGENQPQHF,TGTGCCAGCAGCTCTTTCGGGGGGGAGAATCAGCCCCAGCATTTT
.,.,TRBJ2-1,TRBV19,CASTSGRSYNEQFF,TGTGCCAGTACGAGCGGTAGGTCCTACAATGAGCAGTTCTTC
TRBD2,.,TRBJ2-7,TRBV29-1,CSVARLAGDEQYF,TGCAGCGTTGCCCGACTAGCGGGGGACGAGCAGTACTTC
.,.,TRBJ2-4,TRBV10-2,CASSGQVAKNIQYF,TGCGCCAGCAGTGGTCAGGTAGCCAAAAACATTCAGTACTTC
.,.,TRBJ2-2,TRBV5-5,CASSIKGGNTGELFF,TGTGCCAGCAGCATAAAGGGGGGGAACACCGGGGAGCTGTTTTTT
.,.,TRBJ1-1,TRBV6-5,CASSAHLYNTEAFF,TGTGCCAGCAGTGCCCATTTATACAACACTGAAGCTTTCTTT
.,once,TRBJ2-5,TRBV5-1,CASSLSGIWETQYF,TGCGCCAGCAGCTTGAGTGGGATTTGGGAGACCCAGTACTTC
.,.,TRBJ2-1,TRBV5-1,CASSLSSNWDEQFF,TGCGCCAGCAGCTTGAGTTCCAACTGGGATGAGCAGTTCTTC
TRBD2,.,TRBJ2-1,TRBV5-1,CASSLASGTSGNNEQFF,TGCGCCAGCAGCTTGGCTTCGGGGACTAGCGGCAACAATGAGCAGTTCTTC
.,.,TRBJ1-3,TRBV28,CASQTGGNSGNTIYF,TGTGCCAGCCAAACCGGTGGGAACTCTGGAAACACCATATATTTT
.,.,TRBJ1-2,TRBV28,CASSLGGAGGQYGYTF,TGTGCCAGCAGTTTAGGGGGGGCGGGTGGGCAGTATGGCTACACCTTC
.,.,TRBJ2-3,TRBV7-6,CASSPTGSTDTQYF,TGTGCCAGCAGCCCCACAGGGAGCACAGATACGCAGTATTTT
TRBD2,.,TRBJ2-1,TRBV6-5,CASTSGGAYYNEQFF,TGTGCCAGCACCAGCGGGGGGGCGTATTACAATGAGCAGTTCTTC
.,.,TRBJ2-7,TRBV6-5,CASSLRAANEQYF,TGTGCCAGCAGTTTACGCGCGGCCAACGAGCAGTACTTC
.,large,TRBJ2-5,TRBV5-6,CASSLFGTLGHGEETQYF,TGTGCCAGCAGCTTGTTCGGGACATTGGGACATGGGGAAGAGACCCAGTACTTC
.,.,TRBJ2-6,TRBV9,CASSYGGGGANVLTF,TGTGCCAGCAGCTACGGGGGTGGTGGGGCCAACGTCCTGACTTTC
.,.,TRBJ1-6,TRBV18,CASSPTREPNSPLHF,TGTGCCAGCTCACCTACCCGGGAGCCAAATTCACCCCTCCACTTT
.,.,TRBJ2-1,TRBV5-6,CASSFLNYAYNEQFF,TGTGCCAGCAGCTTCTTAAATTATGCCTACAATGAGCAGTTCTTC
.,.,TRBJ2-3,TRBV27,CASSLREGDTQYF,TGTGCCAGCAGTTTAAGGGAAGGAGATACGCAGTATTTT
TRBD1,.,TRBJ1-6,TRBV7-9,CASSLAQGARNSPLHF,TGTGCCAGCAGCTTAGCGCAGGGGGCTCGAAATTCACCCCTCCACTTT
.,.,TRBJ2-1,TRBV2,CASTRGRSYNEQFF,TGTGCCAGCACTCGGGGCCGCTCCTACAATGAGCAGTTCTTC
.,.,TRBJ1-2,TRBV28,CASIMPGGTNYGYTF,TGTGCCAGCATAATGCCCGGCGGGACTAACTATGGCTACACCTTC
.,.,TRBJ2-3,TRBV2,CASSQGRKTDTQYF,TGTGCCAGCAGCCAGGGCCGGAAAACAGATACGCAGTATTTT
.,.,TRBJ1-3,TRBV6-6,CASSLIGGGNTIYF,TGTGCCAGCAGTCTAATCGGGGGGGGAAACACCATATATTTT
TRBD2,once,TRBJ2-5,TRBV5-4,CASSFPSGGAQETQYF,TGTGCCAGCAGCTTCCCTAGCGGGGGGGCCCAAGAGACCCAGTACTTC